Listed below are T cell receptor beta chains from one sample, sequenced in a study of blood T cell repertoires in COVID-19. Some clones are missing from TCRdb's copy, which holds only in-frame ones; the method was immunoSEQ multiplex PCR. The sample shows about 120,000 clones, around 89% of them seen only once. Specimen: peripheral blood. All receptors come from a human donor with acute or convalescent COVID-19. The donor label of this sample is uncertain. Both conserved end residues are part of each CDR3. A D gene is named only where the DNA matches it firmly. Size is omitted from some rows. Given values are once, few, many or a class for expanded clones.

CDR3 length | D gene | clone size | J gene | V gene | CDR3 DNA | CDR3 protein
12 | . | . | TRBJ2-1 | TRBV7-8 | TGTGCCAGCAGCTTGCGGGACTATGAGCAGTTCTTC | CASSLRDYEQFF
15 | . | . | TRBJ1-5 | TRBV19 | TGTGCCAGTAGTATCTTCCCAGGGAAAGGGCAGCCCCAGCATTTT | CASSIFPGKGQPQHF
13 | . | . | TRBJ1-2 | TRBV5-1 | TGCGCCAGCAGCTGGACAGACAACTATGGCTACACCTTC | CASSWTDNYGYTF
15 | TRBD2 | . | TRBJ2-3 | TRBV27 | TGTGCCAGCAGTTTGGATAGCGGGAGCACAGATACGCAGTATTTT | CASSLDSGSTDTQYF
13 | . | . | TRBJ1-6 | TRBV30 | TGTGCCTGGACAGGGCAGTATAATTCACCCCTCCACTTT | CAWTGQYNSPLHF
12 | . | . | TRBJ2-1 | TRBV3-1/TRBV3-2 | TGTGCCAGCAGCCAAGCAGGGTCTGAGCAGTTCTTC | CASSQAGSEQFF
15 | TRBD1 | few | TRBJ1-2 | TRBV4-2 | TGTGCCAGCAGCCTCGAGGACAGGGCTGATAATGGCTACACCTTC | CASSLEDRADNGYTF
15 | . | . | TRBJ2-1 | TRBV10-3 | TGTGCCATCATTAATACTAGCTGGATTTCCAATGAGCAGTTCTTC | CAIINTSWISNEQFF
13 | . | . | TRBJ2-5 | TRBV5-1 | TGCGCCAGCAGCTTGAGGGGGCAAGAGACCCAGTACTTC | CASSLRGQETQYF
14 | . | . | TRBJ2-1 | TRBV2 | TGTGCCAGCAAGGGGGAGGGCTTTATGAATGAGCAGTTCTTC | CASKGEGFMNEQFF
16 | TRBD2 | . | TRBJ2-3 | TRBV4-2 | TGTGCCAGCAGCCACGGACTAGCGGGGACCACAGATACGCAGTATTTT | CASSHGLAGTTDTQYF
12 | . | . | TRBJ1-1 | TRBV29-1 | TGCAGCGCAAGACAAGGGAGCACTGAAGCTTTCTTT | CSARQGSTEAFF
14 | TRBD1 | . | TRBJ2-7 | TRBV28 | TGTGCCAGCAGGGCCGGGACAGCTTTATTGGAGCAGTACTTC | CASRAGTALLEQYF
15 | TRBD2 | . | TRBJ2-1 | TRBV19 | TGTGCCAGTAGTAGTACTAGCGGGACATACAATGAGCAGTTCTTC | CASSSTSGTYNEQFF
13 | . | . | TRBJ2-3 | TRBV7-2 | TGTGCCAGCAGCTTCCAGCAGGTGGATACGCAGTATTTT | CASSFQQVDTQYF
13 | . | few | TRBJ1-2 | TRBV19 | TGTGCCAGTGGATCGGGGACTAACTATGGCTACACCTTC | CASGSGTNYGYTF
13 | TRBD1 | . | TRBJ1-2 | TRBV6-4 | TGTGCCAGCAGGGGACAGGGGGCGACCGGCTACACCTTC | CASRGQGATGYTF
15 | TRBD1 | . | TRBJ1-4 | TRBV30 | TGTGCCTGGAGTGTGGAACGGACAGGGCGAGGGAAACTGTTTTTT | CAWSVERTGRGKLFF
15 | . | once | TRBJ1-1 | TRBV5-1 | TGCGCCAGCAGCTTCTTAGGGAGTATGAACACTGAAGCTTTCTTT | CASSFLGSMNTEAFF
14 | . | . | TRBJ1-1 | TRBV5-1 | TGCGCCAGCAGCTCCCGGACACAAAACACTGAAGCTTTCTTT | CASSSRTQNTEAFF
13 | TRBD1 | . | TRBJ2-5 | TRBV29-1 | TGCAGCGTCCAGCCGGACAGGGCGGAGACCCAGTACTTC | CSVQPDRAETQYF
14 | . | . | TRBJ2-7 | TRBV7-9 | TGTGCCAGCAGCTTAGGGCAGGGCGCCTACGAGCAGTACTTC | CASSLGQGAYEQYF
13 | . | . | TRBJ1-1 | TRBV7-3 | TGTGCCAGCAGCCCCGACAGATACACTGAAGCTTTCTTT | CASSPDRYTEAFF
17 | . | . | TRBJ2-1 | TRBV15 | TGTGCCACCAGCAGAGATTCAGGGCTAGCGAGCCTCAATGAGCAGTTCTTC | CATSRDSGLASLNEQFF
15 | TRBD2 | . | TRBJ2-7 | TRBV6-6 | TGTGCCAGCAGACCGGGACTAGCGGGAGTTTACGAGCAGTACTTC | CASRPGLAGVYEQYF
15 | . | . | TRBJ1-1 | TRBV5-1 | TGCGCCAGCAGCTTGGCCCCAGCGGGGGGCACTGAAGCTTTCTTT | CASSLAPAGGTEAFF
13 | TRBD2 | once | TRBJ2-7 | TRBV7-3 | TGTGCCAGCAGCTTGGATACCGGACTAGCCCAGTACTTC | CASSLDTGLAQYF
14 | TRBD1 | . | TRBJ2-1 | TRBV6-5 | TGTGCCAGCAGTTGGGGGACAGGGGGCAATGAGCAGTTCTTC | CASSWGTGGNEQFF
16 | TRBD2 | . | TRBJ2-3 | TRBV11-2 | TGTGCCAGCAGCTTAAATGGGGGGGGAGTAACAGATACGCAGTATTTT | CASSLNGGGVTDTQYF
14 | . | . | TRBJ1-1 | TRBV6-5 | TGTGCCAGCAGTCTCACTCAGCGGAACACTGAAGCTTTCTTT | CASSLTQRNTEAFF
13 | TRBD1 | . | TRBJ2-7 | TRBV9 | TGTGCCAGCAGCGCTGGGACAGACTACGAGCAGTACTTC | CASSAGTDYEQYF
17 | . | . | TRBJ1-3 | TRBV4-3 | TGCGCCAGCAGCTCGGTAGGAGTTGCCGGCTCTGGAAACACCATATATTTT | CASSSVGVAGSGNTIYF
12 | . | . | TRBJ1-2 | TRBV27 | TGTGCCAGCAGATTCCTGGGGGGTGGCTACACCTTC | CASRFLGGGYTF
14 | . | . | TRBJ1-3 | TRBV5-4 | TGTGCCAGCAGCTTGTGGGACATTGGAAACACCATATATTTT | CASSLWDIGNTIYF
15 | . | . | TRBJ1-2 | TRBV7-2 | TGTGCCAGCAGCCATCCAGGGCGTCCCGGCTATGGCTACACCTTC | CASSHPGRPGYGYTF
15 | . | . | TRBJ1-1 | TRBV7-2 | TGTGCCAGCAGCTTAGACAGTCGGGGAAACACTGAAGCTTTCTTT | CASSLDSRGNTEAFF
15 | . | few | TRBJ2-7 | TRBV24-1 | TGTGCCACCAGTGATTCTTCAGTACCCTCCTACGAGCAGTACTTC | CATSDSSVPSYEQYF
15 | TRBD1 | . | TRBJ2-3 | TRBV13 | TGTGCCAGCAGCTCGACAGGGGTTTACACAGATACGCAGTATTTT | CASSSTGVYTDTQYF
14 | . | . | TRBJ2-3 | TRBV7-9 | TGTGCCAGCAGCTTAGGACTAGTCACAGATACGCAGTATTTT | CASSLGLVTDTQYF
17 | TRBD1 | . | TRBJ2-4 | TRBV7-9 | TGTGCCAGCAGCTTAGCGCGACAGGGGGTGGACAAAAACATTCAGTACTTC | CASSLARQGVDKNIQYF
14 | . | . | TRBJ1-1 | TRBV28 | TGTGCCAGCAGACCAGGGAATCGGGACACTGAAGCTTTCTTT | CASRPGNRDTEAFF
16 | . | . | TRBJ2-7 | TRBV7-2 | TGTGCCAGCAGCTTATCTGCCGGGAGTAGCTCCTACGAGCAGTACTTC | CASSLSAGSSSYEQYF
14 | . | . | TRBJ2-7 | TRBV28 | TGTGCCAGCAGGCGAGGGGGGGCCACCTACGAGCAGTACTTC | CASRRGGATYEQYF
15 | TRBD2 | . | TRBJ2-3 | TRBV15 | TGTGCCACCAGCACCCGGCGGGGGACCACAGATACGCAGTATTTT | CATSTRRGTTDTQYF
15 | . | . | TRBJ2-1 | TRBV6-2/TRBV6-3 | TGTGCCAGCAGTTTCACCGACAGCTCCTACAATGAGCAGTTCTTC | CASSFTDSSYNEQFF
13 | TRBD2 | few | TRBJ2-7 | TRBV7-2 | TGTGCCAGCAGCCCCGGACTAGGCTACGAGCAGTACTTC | CASSPGLGYEQYF
15 | TRBD1 | . | TRBJ1-5 | TRBV19 | TGTGCCAGTAACCGACAGGGCTATAGCAATCAGCCCCAGCATTTT | CASNRQGYSNQPQHF
12 | . | . | TRBJ1-4 | TRBV28 | TGTGCCAGCAGTTCCCAGGGTGAAAAACTGTTTTTT | CASSSQGEKLFF
16 | TRBD1 | . | TRBJ1-5 | TRBV7-9 | TGTGCCAGCAGCTTAGAGTCCACAGGGGCTGGCCAGCCCCAGCATTTT | CASSLESTGAGQPQHF
18 | TRBD2 | . | TRBJ2-3 | TRBV3-1/TRBV3-2 | TGTGCCAGCCGCAAGATTGCGGGGGGGGGATACGGCCCAGATACGCAGTATTTT | CASRKIAGGGYGPDTQYF